This T cell receptor beta chain was identified in a study of PD-L1 blockade in urothelial cancer. Looking at the study overall: In about 2014 therapy began: atezolizumab 1,200 mg intravenously every 3 weeks. Patients with male sex and bladder-origin urothelial cancer accounted for most of the roughly 29 enrolled. Samples came from 3 weeks, at the second dose, and 6 weeks into treatment. Among blood samples, the median T cell count was approximately 150,000.

Sequencing was performed with immunoSEQ multiplex PCR; in TCRdb, only in-frame clones are kept and a portion is missing. The sample has some 47,000 clones, approximately 82% seen once. The V gene's germline CDR1 is SQVTM and CDR2 ANQGSEA. The CDR3 consists of 15 residues. J was trimmed by 3 bases and V by 4 bases; bases with no gene match: 5. V usage is TRBV29-1 and J usage is TRBJ2-3; 12 bases are a match to TRBD2. This material consisted of PBMCs, taken around atezolizumab (anti-PD-L1) treatment. The TCR was taken from a man between 65 and 85 years old with urothelial cancer. The CDR3 region is CSVVLAGGPTDTQYF. The CDR3 DNA reads TGCAGCGTTGTACTAGCGGGAGGTCCTACAGATACGCAGTATTTT.